Listed below are T cell receptor beta chains from one sample, sequenced in a study of human T cells and chemical hapten exposure. TCRdb re-analysed the RACE reads in MiXCR, keeping a single row per CDR3 protein. The profile shows under 300,000 distinct CDR3 sequences, more than 6.5% of them singletons. Sequenced here: whole blood, sampled in connection with sensitization to the hapten diphenylcyclopropenone (DPC). These receptors came from a woman in her thirties or forties with alopecia areata. Some clones in this sample may be carry-over from other donors' samples. The CDR3 runs from the conserved cysteine through the conserved F or W. A D gene is named only where the DNA matches it firmly. Only some rows state a clone size, as once, few, many or a class for expanded clones.

v_call	d_call	clone_size	j_call	cdr3_nt	cdr3_aa
TRBV6-5	TRBD2	NA	TRBJ2-1	TGTGCCAGCAGTTACTCCTACCTACTAGCGGGCGGTCCGAATGAGCAGTTCTTC	CASSYSYLLAGGPNEQFF
TRBV28	TRBD2	few	TRBJ2-2	TGTGCCAGCAGTTTATCTATGGTTGGGCTAGCGGGAGACAGCGGGGAGCTGTTTTTT	CASSLSMVGLAGDSGELFF
TRBV28	NA	few	TRBJ1-6	TGTGCCAGCAGTCCCTCCCAGGGTCGATCACCCCTCCACTTT	CASSPSQGRSPLHF
TRBV20-1	TRBD2	NA	TRBJ2-1	TGCAGTGCTCACCCCGGGACTAGCGGATCCTACAATGAGCAGTTCTTC	CSAHPGTSGSYNEQFF
TRBV6-2/TRBV6-3	NA	once	TRBJ1-4	TGTGCCAGCAGTCGAACATCAACTAATGAAAAACTGTTTTTT	CASSRTSTNEKLFF
TRBV10-3	TRBD2	NA	TRBJ2-1	TGTGCCATCAGTTGGACTAGCGGGTACAATGAGCAGTTCTTC	CAISWTSGYNEQFF
TRBV7-2	NA	NA	TRBJ1-6	TGTGCCAGCAGCTTAGTGGGAGCGGGCAGTTCACCCCTCCACTTT	CASSLVGAGSSPLHF
TRBV5-1	NA	NA	TRBJ2-7	TGCGCCAGCAGCTTGGTTGGCGGGAACCCACCTTACGAGCAGTACTTC	CASSLVGGNPPYEQYF
TRBV20-1	NA	NA	TRBJ1-6	TGCAGTGCTAGCCCGCCACGCTCTACCCTCCACTTT	CSASPPRSTLHF
TRBV27	TRBD1	few	TRBJ2-3	TGTGCCAGCAGTTCGGCAGGGGGCGACACAGATACGCAGTATTTT	CASSSAGGDTDTQYF
TRBV10-3	TRBD1	few	TRBJ2-7	TGTGCCATCAGTGAGTCCGAGACAGGGGGCTACGAGCAGTACTTC	CAISESETGGYEQYF
TRBV20-1	NA	few	TRBJ2-3	TGCAGTGCTAGTTTGAGGGGGGCAGTGACAGATACGCAGTATTTT	CSASLRGAVTDTQYF
TRBV25-1	TRBD1	few	TRBJ2-1	TGTGCCAGCAGATCCGGGACAGGGGCTTACAATGAGCAGTTCTTC	CASRSGTGAYNEQFF
TRBV5-1	NA	NA	TRBJ2-7	TGCGCCAGCAGCTTCGAGGGGAGAGCGTCCTACGAGCAGTACTTC	CASSFEGRASYEQYF
TRBV12-3/TRBV12-4	NA	many	TRBJ2-2	TGTGCCAGCAGTTTTGGAACCGGGGAGCTGTTTTTT	CASSFGTGELFF
TRBV29-1	TRBD2	few	TRBJ2-7	TGCAGCGTTGCCCGGACTAGCGGGCACTACGAGCAGTACTTC	CSVARTSGHYEQYF
TRBV6-5	NA	few	TRBJ1-6	TGTGCCAGCAGTTACCTGGGCCGGGTTAATTCACCCCTCCACTTT	CASSYLGRVNSPLHF
TRBV12-3/TRBV12-4	TRBD1	many	TRBJ2-5	TGTGCCAGCAGGGGGGACAGGGAAGAGACCCAGTACTTC	CASRGDREETQYF
TRBV6-2/TRBV6-3	TRBD1	NA	TRBJ2-1	TGTGCCAGCAGTGCAGTGGGACAGACAGGGCAGTTCTTC	CASSAVGQTGQFF
TRBV6-2/TRBV6-3	TRBD2	few	TRBJ2-7	TGTGCCAGCAGTTACGGACTAGCCTCGGTCGAGCAGTACTTC	CASSYGLASVEQYF
TRBV7-8	TRBD2	few	TRBJ2-7	TGTGCCAGCAGCTTTCCGCTCCAGCGGGAATCGGGTGAGCAGTACTTC	CASSFPLQRESGEQYF
TRBV29-1	NA	few	TRBJ1-2	TGCAGCGTATGGGGGTCCTATGGCTACACCTTC	CSVWGSYGYTF
TRBV3-2	NA	few	TRBJ2-5	TGTGCCAGCAGCCCAATATACGCCGACAGGGTTGAGACCCAGTACTTC	CASSPIYADRVETQYF
TRBV28	TRBD1	NA	TRBJ1-5	TGTGCCAGCAGTTCCTTTTGGGGACAGTATAGCAATCAGCCCCAGCATTTT	CASSSFWGQYSNQPQHF
TRBV4-2	NA	few	TRBJ1-5	TGTGCCAGCAGCCAAGTAGGGGGGGGGCCTCGACAGCCCCAGCATTTT	CASSQVGGGPRQPQHF
TRBV7-9	NA	NA	TRBJ1-6	TGTGCCAGCAGCCATACAAAGGAGTATAATTCACCCCTCCACTTT	CASSHTKEYNSPLHF
TRBV9	TRBD2	few	TRBJ2-5	TGTGCCAGCAGTGTACGGGGGGGTGGAGAGACCCAGTACTTC	CASSVRGGGETQYF
TRBV14	NA	NA	TRBJ2-3	TGTGCCAGCAGCCAAAATTTGCTAGATACGCAGTATTTT	CASSQNLLDTQYF
TRBV24-1	NA	many	TRBJ2-5	TGTGCCACCAGTGATTACTGGGACGGGAGAAAAGAGACCCAGTACTTC	CATSDYWDGRKETQYF
TRBV2	NA	NA	TRBJ1-1	TGTGCCAGCAGTGATTTGGGGACATTGAACACTGAAGCTTTCTTT	CASSDLGTLNTEAFF
TRBV24-1	TRBD2	few	TRBJ2-3	TGTGCCACCAGTTCCCCCCTAGCGGAGACCTATACGCAGTATTTT	CATSSPLAETYTQYF
TRBV9	NA	many	TRBJ1-3	TGTGCCAGCAGCGAATACTACCAATCGAGGGGAAACACCATATATTTT	CASSEYYQSRGNTIYF
TRBV29-1	TRBD1	NA	TRBJ1-5	TGCAGCGTGGGGGACAGATATAGCAATCAGCCCCAGCATTTT	CSVGDRYSNQPQHF
TRBV5-1	NA	few	TRBJ2-7	TGCGCCAGCAGCTTGGGGGTGAACGAGCAGTACTTC	CASSLGVNEQYF
TRBV20-1	NA	NA	TRBJ2-5	TGCAGTGCATCGGACGGGGAGACCCAGTACTTC	CSASDGETQYF
TRBV28	NA	few	TRBJ2-4	TGTGCCAGCAGTACAGGTGCCAAAAACATTCAGTACTTC	CASSTGAKNIQYF